The source of this T cell receptor beta chain is a study of shared clonotypes between healthy human individuals. Regarding the study as a whole: A handful of donors had about 5.1% of their naive CD4 clonotypes in common.

The repertoire was sequenced with immunoSEQ multiplex PCR; TCRdb's copy has only in-frame clones and lacks some. The repertoire holds 400,000 or so clones, with just over 95% as singletons. Germline CDR1 SGHRS, CDR2 YFSETQ. J lost 8 bases, V lost 6 bases, and 4 bases had no gene match. CDR3 length: 14 residues. As for this clone: As yet, its antigen is unknown.

The chain joins TRBV5-1 to TRBJ2-1, with 14 bases that match TRBD2. The sequence derives from a man younger than 40 in good health. The sequenced material came from memory CD8+ T cells sorted from blood. Subset meaning: CD45RO+ cells pooled with CCR7-negative TemRA cells. DNA of the CDR3: TGCGCCAGCAAGCAGGGACTAGCGGGAGATGAGCAGTTCTTC. Protein product: CASKQGLAGDEQFF.